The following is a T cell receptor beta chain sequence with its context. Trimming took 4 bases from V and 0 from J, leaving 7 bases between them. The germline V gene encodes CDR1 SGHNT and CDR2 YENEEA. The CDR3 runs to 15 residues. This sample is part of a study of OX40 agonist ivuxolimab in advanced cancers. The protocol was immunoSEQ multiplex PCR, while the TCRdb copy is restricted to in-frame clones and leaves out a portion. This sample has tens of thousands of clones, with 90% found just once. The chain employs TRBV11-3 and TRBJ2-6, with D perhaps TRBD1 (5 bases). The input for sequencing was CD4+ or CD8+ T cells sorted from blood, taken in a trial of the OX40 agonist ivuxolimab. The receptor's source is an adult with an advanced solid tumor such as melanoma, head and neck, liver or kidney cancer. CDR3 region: CASSSGLSGANVLTF. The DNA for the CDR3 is TGTGCCAGCAGCTCAGGGCTCTCTGGGGCCAACGTCCTGACTTTC.